The clone carrying this T cell receptor (beta chain) was observed a handful of times. Its cognate antigen is unknown. This sample was included in a study of T cell repertoires in cytomegalovirus infection. Regarding the study as a whole: Across the ex vivo response, the dominant clonotypes were HLA-C-restricted CMV-specific TCR beta clonotypes.

TCRdb reprocessed the reads with MiXCR, giving one entry per CDR3 protein. The table shows approximately 910,000 distinct CDR3 sequences, with roughly a third occurring only once. This material consisted of cultured CD8+ T cells from PBMCs, taken from culture after CMV antigen stimulation. This TCR derives from a human donor in good health (CMV status not recorded). Some clones in this sample may be carry-over from other donors' samples.

As DNA, the CDR3 is TGCGCCAGCAGTCAGCTCGACAGGGACACTGAAGCTTTCTTT. This codes for CASSQLDRDTEAFF. This sequence joins TRBV23-1 and TRBJ1-1; TRBD1 matches at 7 bases. TRBV23-1 is labeled an ORF, and its function is uncertain. After removal of 3 bases from V and 3 bases from J, the junction contained 4 bases not matched to a gene. The CDR3 is made up of 14 amino acids.